The present TCR beta chain was sequenced within a study of T cells in Graves' hyperthyroidism and ophthalmopathy. Study-level findings and limits: The model anticipated ophthalmopathy a median about six months pre-onset.

This clonotype was seen a handful of times. Its specificity is not known. Amplified TCR beta CDR3 regions came from RNA transcripts. Initially, a first-round RT-PCR of the TCR CDR3 employed the HTBI primer set. TCRdb reanalysed the multiplex PCR reads using MiXCR and keeps one entry per CDR3 protein. The table has under 200,000 distinct CDR3 sequences, roughly 10% seen once; the top ten hold roughly 23%. The sample of blood was obtained at first hyperthyroidism diagnosis (before any ophthalmopathy symptoms). Each 10 ml fresh peripheral blood draw supplied the PBMCs. The CDR3 extends over 15 amino acids. Germline V gives CDR1 SEHNR, CDR2 FQNEAQ (reference sequence). V was cut by 2 bases and J by 4 bases, with 12 bases left in between.

The source material was blood. The chain employs TRBV7-9 and TRBJ1-3; a weak D match, TRBD1 (5 bases). The TCR sequence derives from a woman between 18 and 29 years old with Graves' hyperthyroidism that later progressed to Graves' ophthalmopathy. The CDR3: CASSLTRTQGNTIYF. Written as DNA, the CDR3 is TGTGCCAGCAGCTTAACCAGGACACAAGGAAACACCATATATTTT.